The 27 T cell receptor beta chains reported below all come from one sample, sequenced in a study of blood T cell repertoires in COVID-19. TCRdb keeps only in-frame clones here, not all; method: immunoSEQ multiplex PCR. The sample has roughly 250,000 clones; around 89% are singletons. Specimen: PBMCs or T cells enriched from blood (not recorded which). The receptor source for this set is a man in his forties or fifties who had recovered from COVID-19.

The chain joins TRBV5-5 to TRBJ1-2; perhaps TRBD1 as D (6 bases). V lost 4 bases and J 5 bases, leaving 15 bases between the germline ends. Germline V gives CDR1 SGHKS, CDR2 YYEKEE (reference sequence). The CDR3 length is 14 residues. CDR3 nucleotide sequence: TGTGCCAGCAGCGAGGACAGCTTGATATATGGCTACACCTTC. As protein: CASSEDSLIYGYTF.

This chain joins TRBV11-3 and TRBJ1-2, with 7 bases matching TRBD1. The CDR3 runs 14 residues. The germline V gene encodes CDR1 SGHNT and CDR2 YENEEA. V shed 1 base, J shed 3 bases, and the junction held 2 bases outside the gene matches. CDR3 sequence reads: CASSLAGTDYGYTF. CDR3 in DNA: TGTGCCAGCAGCTTAGCCGGGACAGACTATGGCTACACCTTC.

The chain joins TRBV18 to TRBJ1-1; 7 nucleotides match TRBD1. Losses at the gene ends were 2 bases for V and 2 bases for J; bases not matched to a gene: 8. The CDR3 runs 16 residues. Germline assignment: CDR1 KGHSH and CDR2 LQKENI. As DNA, the CDR3 is TGTGCCAGCTCACCAGACAGGGCGGGTGGAAACACTGAAGCTTTCTTT. This encodes CASSPDRAGGNTEAFF.

The rearrangement uses TRBV2 and TRBJ1-4; perhaps TRBD1 as D (5 bases). The V gene's germline CDR1 is SNHLY and CDR2 FYNNEI. The CDR3 covers 12 residues. Trimming left V 7 bases short and J 7 bases short, with 10 bases between. The chain's CDR3 is CASNRPSEKLFF. The DNA of the CDR3 is TGTGCCAGCAACAGGCCATCTGAAAAACTGTTTTTT.

The rearrangement links TRBV28 to TRBJ1-2; possible D gene TRBD1, 5 bases. Trimming pared 8 bases from V and 5 bases from J, leaving 15 bases between. CDR1 is MDHEN, CDR2 SYDVKM, per germline. The CDR3 spans 13 residues. The chain's CDR3 is CASGRGGTYGYTF. The CDR3 DNA follows: TGTGCCAGCGGGCGCGGGGGGACTTATGGCTACACCTTC.

The V gene is TRBV5-4, the J gene TRBJ2-2, with 9 bases matching TRBD1. There are 16 residues in the CDR3. The germline gives CDR1 SGHNT, CDR2 YYREEE (reference sequence). The junction had 9 bases not matched to a gene; V was cut back by 2 bases and J by 7 bases. The chain's CDR3 is CASSFGTGRFSGELFF. The CDR3 DNA is TGTGCCAGCAGCTTCGGGACAGGGAGGTTTAGCGGGGAGCTGTTTTTT. Filled out from reference TRBV5-4 and TRBJ2-2, the complete variable domain reads ETGVTQSPTHLIKTRGQQVTLRCSSQSGHNTVSWYQQALGQGPQFIFQYYREEENGRGNFPPRFSGLQFPNYSSELNVNALELDDSALYLCASSFGTGRFSGELFFGEGSRLTVL.

This chain uses TRBV28 with TRBJ2-7, with 8 bases that match TRBD1. The CDR3 spans 15 residues. The V gene end was trimmed by 5 bases and the J gene end by 3 bases; junction bases not matched to a gene: 9. From germline, CDR1 is MDHEN and CDR2 SYDVKM. In nucleotides, the CDR3 is TGTGCCAGCAGTCACTTTGACAGGGGTTTCTACGAGCAGTACTTC. It encodes CASSHFDRGFYEQYF. The full variable domain, its missing parts supplied by reference TRBV28 and TRBJ2-7, is DVKVTQSSRYLVKRTGEKVFLECVQDMDHENMFWYRQDPGLGLRLIYFSYDVKMKEKGDIPEGYSVSREKKERFSLILESASTNQTSMYLCASSHFDRGFYEQYFGPGTRLTVT.

This chain uses TRBV3-1 (or the pseudogene TRBV3-2) with TRBJ2-2, with 10 bases lining up with TRBD2. The CDR3 is made up of 18 amino acids. Germline V gene data show CDR1 as LGHDT and CDR2 as YNNKEL (reference sequence). Trimming cost V 3 bases and J 4 bases; bases outside gene matches: 11. The CDR3 DNA reads TGTGCCAGCAGCCATCCGTCGTGGAGCGGGGGGGCCACCGGGGAGCTGTTTTTT. It translates to CASSHPSWSGGATGELFF.

The gene calls are TRBV18 and TRBJ1-1, with D perhaps TRBD1 (6 bases). The V and J ends lost 6 bases and 2 bases respectively, with 13 bases between them. The germline CDR1 and CDR2 sequences are KGHSH and LQKENI. CDR3 size: 14 residues. The chain's CDR3 is CASSSDRANTEAFF. The CDR3 DNA is TGTGCCAGCTCTTCGGACAGAGCCAACACTGAAGCTTTCTTT.

As for this clone: The sample holds other DNA sequences that translate to the same CDR3. CDR3 region: CASSFGRGKDSNQPQHF. CDR3 bases: TGTGCCAGCAGTTTCGGGCGCGGGAAGGATAGCAATCAGCCCCAGCATTTT. The rearrangement links TRBV27 to TRBJ1-5; D gene unclear. The CDR3 loop spans 17 amino acids. The ends were cut back, 3 bases at V and 0 bases at J, with 15 bases in the middle. Germline CDR1 and CDR2: MNHEY and SMNVEV (reference sequence).

The CDR3 loop is CSAGRGTEAFF. In DNA form, the CDR3 reads TGCAGCGCAGGACGGGGCACTGAAGCTTTCTTT. The chain recombines TRBV29-1 with TRBJ1-1; no clear D gene. This CDR3 spans 11 amino acids. V was pared by 7 bases and J by 4 bases, with 10 bases between. Germline CDR1 and CDR2: SQVTM and ANQGSEA.

This clone has just one count. The chain joins TRBV5-1 to TRBJ2-1; D perhaps matches TRBD2 (5 bases). Germline V lookup: CDR1 SGHRS, CDR2 YFSETQ. Trimming pared 2 bases from V and 4 bases from J, leaving 16 bases between. There are 16 residues in the CDR3. The CDR3 nucleotides are TGCGCCAGCAGCTTCGAGGGCGGGTCCTCTTACAATGAGCAGTTCTTC. Amino acid sequence: CASSFEGGSSYNEQFF.

In its sample, this clone was seen many times. V gene TRBV28 combines with J gene TRBJ2-7, with 7 positions matching TRBD1. From germline, CDR1 is MDHEN and CDR2 SYDVKM. There are 12 residues in the CDR3. V gave up 4 bases and J gave up 5 bases; unmatched junction bases: 2. CDR3 protein: CASSSTGDEQYF. The CDR3 DNA is TGTGCCAGCAGTTCCACAGGGGACGAGCAGTACTTC.

The V and J genes are TRBV10-2 and TRBJ2-7; 8 bases agree with TRBD2. Unmatched junction bases numbered 14, after V lost 9 bases and J lost 4 bases. The germline V gene encodes CDR1 WSHSY and CDR2 SAAADI. This CDR3 is 15 amino acids long. The CDR3 DNA follows: TGCGCCAGTCGGAATCCCGTGACGGGAGGGTACGAGCAGTACTTC. As protein: CASRNPVTGGYEQYF.

V and J are TRBV19 and TRBJ2-7; 7 nucleotides match TRBD1. Germline trimming cut 4 bases from V and 5 bases from J; bases unmatched to any gene: 14. Germline V lookup: CDR1 LNHDA, CDR2 SQIVND (reference sequence). CDR3 length: 16 amino acids. In DNA, the CDR3 is TGTGCCAGTAGTAGAAAAAGGACAGGACCATCCGACGAGCAGTACTTC. Translated, it gives CASSRKRTGPSDEQYF.

The chain joins TRBV19 to TRBJ1-1; tentative D call: TRBD1 (6 bases). The V and J ends lost 6 bases and 2 bases respectively, with 13 bases between them. Germline CDR1 and CDR2: LNHDA and SQIVND (reference sequence). CDR3 length equals 14 residues. The chain's CDR3 is CASSPGHINTEAFF. As DNA, the CDR3 is TGTGCCAGTAGCCCGGGACACATAAACACTGAAGCTTTCTTT.

CDR3 DNA sequence: TGCAGCGTTGTCGGGTCAGGGGGCGAATCCTACAATGAGCAGTTCTTC. Encoded protein: CSVVGSGGESYNEQFF. The V call is TRBV29-1, the J call TRBJ2-1, with 8 nucleotides matching TRBD1. The germline V gene has CDR1 SQVTM and CDR2 ANQGSEA. After removal of 4 bases from V and 1 base from J, the junction contained 9 bases not matched to a gene. The CDR3 runs to 16 residues.

This clone was recorded only once. The chain employs TRBV9 and TRBJ2-1; 9 bases agree with TRBD2. The germline CDR1 and CDR2 sequences are SGDLS and YYNGEE. J was trimmed by 4 bases and V by 4 bases; bases with no gene match: 6. There are 15 residues in the CDR3. Written as DNA, the CDR3 is TGTGCCAGCAGCCCAGCGCTAGCGGGGTACAATGAGCAGTTCTTC. Translating it yields CASSPALAGYNEQFF.

The chain combines TRBV7-6 with TRBJ2-3; 14 bases agree with TRBD2. The ends lost 4 bases at V and 0 bases at J; junction bases unmatched: 18. Germline-derived CDR1 and CDR2 are SGHVS and FNYEAQ. The CDR3 extends over 22 amino acids. Here the CDR3 DNA reads TGTGCCAGCAGCTCGCCGGCGTGGACTAGCGGGAGGCCCACCGCTAGCACAGATACGCAGTATTTT. Protein: CASSSPAWTSGRPTASTDTQYF.

This clone was counted once. This chain uses TRBV30 with TRBJ1-4, with 8 bases aligning to TRBD1. The germline V gene encodes CDR1 GTSNPN and CDR2 SVGIG (reference sequence). The CDR3 consists of 14 residues. J was trimmed by 5 bases and V by 6 bases; bases with no gene match: 8. Here the CDR3 reads CACTLGTGNEKLFF. As DNA, the CDR3 is TGTGCCTGTACACTCGGGACAGGAAATGAAAAACTGTTTTTT.

The gene calls are TRBV10-3 and TRBJ1-5; 9 bases are a match to TRBD1. Germline CDR1 and CDR2: ENHRY and SYGVKD. CDR3 length equals 15 residues. V gave up 5 bases and J gave up 2 bases; unmatched junction bases: 4. CDR3 region: CAISRTGDGNQPQHF. CDR3 in DNA: TGTGCCATCAGTAGGACAGGGGATGGCAATCAGCCCCAGCATTTT.

The chain links TRBV4-1 to TRBJ1-5; D uncertain. This CDR3 comprises 13 residues. CDR1 is MGHRA, CDR2 YSYEKL, per germline. The germline V and J ends were trimmed by 4 bases and 3 bases, with 7 bases remaining between them. CDR3 residues: CASSLGPNQPQHF. The DNA for the CDR3 is TGCGCCAGCAGCCTGGGCCCCAATCAGCCCCAGCATTTT.

This clone is a singleton in its sample. The rearrangement uses TRBV7-9 and TRBJ1-5; a weak D match, TRBD1 (5 bases). The V and J ends lost 5 bases and 0 bases respectively, with 17 bases between them. CDR1 and CDR2 from the germline V gene are SEHNR and FQNEAQ (reference sequence). This CDR3 is 17 amino acids long. CDR3 in amino acids: CASSHQEGTISNQPQHF. The CDR3 DNA follows: TGTGCCAGCAGCCACCAGGAGGGGACTATTAGCAATCAGCCCCAGCATTTT.

The genes are TRBV11-2 and TRBJ2-1, with TRBD1 identical over 7 bases. Germline CDR1 and CDR2: SGHAT and FQNNGV. The CDR3 is made up of 16 amino acids. The V and J ends lost 5 bases and 0 bases, in that order; junction bases with no gene match: 7. The CDR3 sequence is CASSKTGMSSYNEQFF. In nucleotides, the CDR3 is TGTGCCAGCAGCAAGACAGGGATGAGCTCCTACAATGAGCAGTTCTTC.

This clone occurred once. This rearrangement joins TRBV10-1 to TRBJ1-6; TRBD1 aligns across 9 bases. V gave up 2 bases and J gave up 10 bases; unmatched junction bases: 6. Per germline, CDR1 WNHNN and CDR2 SYGVQD (reference sequence). The CDR3 runs 15 residues. CDR3 sequence: CASSETGTGNSPLHF. As DNA, the CDR3 is TGCGCCAGCAGTGAGACCGGGACAGGGAACTCACCCCTCCACTTT.

This sequence joins TRBV28 and TRBJ1-3; possibly TRBD1 for D (5 bases). This CDR3 has 18 amino acids. Germline V CDR1 and CDR2: MDHEN, SYDVKM. The germline V and J ends were trimmed by 3 bases and 3 bases, with 21 bases remaining between them. CDR3 in DNA: TGTGCCAGCAGTTTTTCCACTCGCGGGGGAGTAGTTGGAAACACCATATATTTT. This encodes CASSFSTRGGVVGNTIYF.

This rearrangement joins TRBV19 to TRBJ2-1; the D gene is possibly TRBD2 (5 bases). V lost 4 bases and J 5 bases, leaving 9 bases between the germline ends. The germline CDR1 and CDR2 sequences are LNHDA and SQIVND (reference sequence). This CDR3 comprises 13 residues. DNA for the CDR3: TGTGCCAGTAGTACCGGGGAACACAATGAGCAGTTCTTC. Translation gives CASSTGEHNEQFF.